The subject of this entry is one TCR beta chain. The sample holds other DNA sequences that translate to the same CDR3. Study members were between 18 and 89 years old and lived in roughly 24 US regions. Cohort 3 donors were reported recovered after two negative PCRs, clearance, or symptom resolution. This entry is derived from a study of blood T cell repertoires in COVID-19. In the study overall: Acute-phase and convalescent COVID-19 samples originated in the United States, Italy and Spain.

The assay was immunoSEQ multiplex PCR, and TCRdb's table has in-frame clones only and misses some. The sample lists fewer than 250,000 clones, 89% seen once, with 7.5% to 10% in the top ten. Germline CDR1 and CDR2: SNHLY and FYNNEI. The CDR3 is 13 residues long. V was pared by 3 bases and J by 1 base, with 6 bases between. The sequenced material came from PBMCs or T cells enriched from blood (not recorded which). The J gene is TRBJ1-2, the V gene TRBV2; D is possibly TRBD1 (5 bases). This TCR was recovered from a woman aged 18-29 years who had recovered from COVID-19. CDR3 bases: TGTGCCAGCAGTGAGGGGCTTAACTATGGCTACACCTTC. It specifies CASSEGLNYGYTF.